This TCR beta chain was found in a study of blood T cell repertoires in COVID-19. The overall study: Whether acute or convalescent, the COVID-19 samples came from the United States, Italy and Spain. PBMCs, B-cell-depleted T cells, or T cells provided the cDNA or gDNA that made up the material.

Authors' methods: Cell counts per sample came from amplifying reference gene primers. Profiling relied on immunoSEQ multiplex PCR, and the TCRdb table lists in-frame clones only, not all of them. V, J and clone size are taken as reported in that table, and D and trimming were inferred from the DNA itself. Of about 480,000 clones listed, approximately 91% are singletons. CDR3 length equals 14 residues. V lost 5 bases, J lost 4 bases, and 4 bases stayed unmatched. The V gene's germline CDR1 is MNHEY and CDR2 SVGAGI. The rearrangement joins TRBV6-5 to TRBJ2-1; 8 bases are a match to TRBD1. The sequence was obtained from a woman aged 45 to 65 with COVID-19, enrolled during active disease. Sequencing used peripheral blood. The CDR3 DNA follows: TGTGCCAGCAGTAGGGACAGGAATTACAATGAGCAGTTCTTC. As protein: CASSRDRNYNEQFF.